A single sample is the source of the 4 T cell receptor beta chains below, sequenced in a study of blood T cell repertoires in COVID-19. Assay: immunoSEQ multiplex PCR; the TCRdb copy retains only in-frame clones and omits some. The sample has roughly 250,000 clones; around 87% are singletons. Sequencing was performed on PBMCs or T cells enriched from blood (not recorded which). These TCRs come from a woman in her fifties or sixties who had recovered from COVID-19.

The chain carries TRBV11-2 and TRBJ1-2; TRBD1 matches at 7 bases. This CDR3 has 13 amino acids. Germline values: CDR1 SGHAT, CDR2 FQNNGV. The V gene end was trimmed by 5 bases and the J gene end by 6 bases; junction bases not matched to a gene: 6. CDR3 loop: CASSLADRDGYTF. The CDR3 coding sequence is TGTGCCAGCAGCCTCGCAGACAGGGATGGCTACACCTTC.

This clone was picked up a small number of times. V and J are TRBV5-4 and TRBJ2-7, with 15 bases matching TRBD2. The V segment lost 2 bases and the J segment 7 bases; nucleotides outside the gene matches: 4. The length of the CDR3 is 15 residues. Germline V gene data show CDR1 as SGHNT and CDR2 as YYREEE (reference sequence). The CDR3 DNA reads as TGTGCCAGCAGCTTAAGCGGGACTAGCGGGAGGGAGCAGTACTTC. It codes for CASSLSGTSGREQYF.

The chain uses TRBV10-2 and TRBJ2-7, with 11 bases lining up with TRBD2. The CDR3 has 15 amino acids. Trimming took 7 bases from V and 0 from J; bases not matched to a gene: 5. The germline gives CDR1 WSHSY, CDR2 SAAADI. The chain's CDR3 is CASTFGLAGSYEQYF. As DNA, the CDR3 is TGCGCCAGCACCTTCGGACTAGCGGGCTCCTACGAGCAGTACTTC.

The chain combines TRBV28 with TRBJ1-2; a weak D match, TRBD1 (6 bases). V gave up 6 bases and J gave up 3 bases, with 11 bases separating them. Per germline, CDR1 MDHEN and CDR2 SYDVKM. The CDR3 sequence is 13 residues long. The CDR3 sequence: CASRLGQDYGYTF. The CDR3, as DNA: TGTGCCAGCAGACTGGGACAAGACTATGGCTACACCTTC.